These 5 T cell receptor beta chains share one sample of origin, sequenced in a study of human thymus T cells. Corrective heart surgery yielded resections, and these provided the thymus tissue. The protocol was immunoSEQ multiplex PCR, while the TCRdb copy is restricted to in-frame clones and leaves out a portion. The sample contains about 78,000 clones, 90% to 98% of which appear only once. What was sequenced was thymus tissue. These receptors were obtained from a boy under two years old with a congenital heart defect but otherwise immunologically healthy.

J is TRBJ1-2 and V is TRBV30; 8 nucleotides match TRBD1. Losses at the gene ends were 4 bases for V and 7 bases for J; bases not matched to a gene: 5. Germline lookup yields CDR1 GTSNPN and CDR2 SVGIG (reference sequence). The length of the CDR3 is 12 residues. The CDR3 DNA follows: TGTGCCTGGACCCAGGGGGCCCTTGGCTACACCTTC. It codes for CAWTQGALGYTF.

The chain uses TRBV5-8 and TRBJ1-4; maybe TRBD1 (6 bases). Germline V gene lookup returns CDR1 SGHTS and CDR2 YDEGEE. Trimming took off 7 bases at V and 6 bases at J, with 16 bases between the two ends. The CDR3 loop spans 14 amino acids. As DNA, the CDR3 is TGTGCCAGCGGAATTTTACAGGGTCATGAAAAACTGTTTTTT. As protein: CASGILQGHEKLFF.

This rearrangement joins TRBV14 to TRBJ2-5, with 9 positions matching TRBD2. The CDR3 spans 16 residues. Germline trimming cut 3 bases from V and 5 bases from J; bases unmatched to any gene: 10. The V gene's germline CDR1 is SGHDN and CDR2 FVKESK. CDR3 nucleotide sequence: TGTGCCAGCAGCCATCCCAAGACTAGCGGCCGGGAGACCCAGTACTTC. As protein: CASSHPKTSGRETQYF.

The chain carries TRBV29-1 and TRBJ2-3; D not certain. The CDR3 contains 10 residues. The V gene lost 4 bases and the J gene lost 13 bases, with 12 bases spanning the gap. Germline CDR1 reads SQVTM; CDR2 reads ANQGSEA. CDR3 sequence reads: CSVVSPIEYF. The CDR3 nucleotides read TGCAGCGTTGTTTCACCAATCGAGTATTTT.

The chain uses TRBV2 and TRBJ1-5; TRBD1 aligns across 8 bases. This CDR3 has 19 residues. Germline assignment: CDR1 SNHLY and CDR2 FYNNEI. Trimming removed 1 base from V and 0 bases from J; junction bases left unmatched: 11. In DNA form, the CDR3 reads TGTGCCAGCAGTGAAGTGGTCGACAGGGGCTATCTTAGCAATCAGCCCCAGCATTTT. Its translation: CASSEVVDRGYLSNQPQHF.